Listed here are 19 T cell receptor beta chains from one sample, sequenced in a study of neurological immune-mediated disorders. MiXCR was run by TCRdb on the 5' RACE reads, yielding one entry per CDR3 protein. The table lists over 35,000 distinct CDR3 sequences, approximately 2.4% of them singletons, with around 12% in the top ten. The sample taken for sequencing was PBMCs. All receptors derive from a young man with multiple sclerosis.

This clonotype showed up many times. CDR3 sequence (DNA): TGTGCCAGCAGTTCAAGGACCTATGGCTACACCTTC. Protein: CASSSRTYGYTF. V gene TRBV12-3 or TRBV12-4 combines with J gene TRBJ1-2; D remains ambiguous. The CDR3 has 12 residues. Trimming stripped 4 bases from V and 4 bases from J, with 7 bases between.

This clonotype was counted ten times or more. The rearrangement joins TRBV12-3 or TRBV12-4 to TRBJ1-1; possible D gene TRBD1, 6 bases. Deletions cut 5 bases from V and 2 bases from J, with 12 bases between. The CDR3 is 14 residues long. The CDR3 sequence is CASSPQQGNTEAFF. The CDR3 nucleotides read TGTGCCAGCAGTCCACAACAGGGAAACACTGAAGCTTTCTTT.

Turning to this clonotype: This sequence may be a read error, since a much larger clone differs from it by one base. The chain carries TRBV7-6 and TRBJ1-1; D not certain. V lost 1 base and J 0 bases, leaving 9 bases between the germline ends. Germline CDR1 reads SGHVS; CDR2 reads FNYEAQ. The CDR3 has 15 residues. The DNA of the CDR3 is TGTGCCAGCAGCTTAGGGGAGGGAGTGAACACTGAAGCTTTCTTT. Encoded protein: CASSLGEGVNTEAFF.

This clonotype was detected ten times or more. The chain employs TRBV7-2 and TRBJ2-7; 7 bases map to TRBD1. The germline V gene encodes CDR1 SGHTA and CDR2 FQGNSA. Trimming cost V 0 bases and J 5 bases; bases outside gene matches: 4. This CDR3 contains 14 residues. The CDR3 protein is CASSLAARGNEQYF. The CDR3 bases are TGTGCCAGCAGCTTAGCGGCCAGGGGGAACGAGCAGTACTTC.

This clonotype came up many times. The chain employs TRBV7-9 and TRBJ2-1; D ambiguous. CDR1 SEHNR and CDR2 FQNEAQ come from the germline V gene (reference sequence). Deletions cut 3 bases from V and 7 bases from J, with 16 bases between. The CDR3 contains 15 residues. For the CDR3, the DNA is TGTGCCAGCAGCTTGTATTCGACGGGCGAGAATGAGCAGTTCTTC. Residues: CASSLYSTGENEQFF.

This clonotype came up many times. CDR3 sequence reads: CASSPDTRSKTQYF. CDR3 nucleotide sequence: TGTGCCAGCAGCCCCGATACTCGGTCAAAGACCCAGTACTTC. The chain links TRBV7-3 to TRBJ2-5; no clear D gene. CDR3 length: 14 amino acids. V gave up 5 bases and J gave up 6 bases, with 16 bases separating them. The germline V gene encodes CDR1 SGHTA and CDR2 FQGTGA.

The table lists this clonotype with many counts. The V gene is TRBV19, the J gene TRBJ2-5; TRBD2 matches 9 bases. Germline CDR1 reads LNHDA; CDR2 reads SQIVND (reference sequence). The CDR3 runs 16 residues. Trimming removed 8 bases from V and 5 bases from J; junction bases left unmatched: 15. The CDR3 protein is CASGGLAPALQETQYF. The CDR3, as DNA: TGTGCCAGTGGAGGACTAGCGCCAGCATTGCAGGAGACCCAGTACTTC. Full variable domain (missing parts from reference TRBV19 and TRBJ2-5): DGGITQSPKYLFRKEGQNVTLSCEQNLNHDAMYWYRQDPGQGLRLIYYSQIVNDFQKGDIAEGYSVSREKKESFPLTVTSAQKNPTAFYLCASGGLAPALQETQYFGPGTRLLVL.

This clonotype appeared many times. The V and J genes are TRBV7-8 and TRBJ2-5; 10 nucleotides align to TRBD2. From germline, CDR1 is SGHVS and CDR2 FQNEAQ. The CDR3 contains 16 residues. Losses at the gene ends were 4 bases for V and 4 bases for J; bases not matched to a gene: 9. CDR3 protein: CASSSPSGGAGETQYF. The DNA for the CDR3 is TGTGCCAGCAGCTCCCCGAGCGGGGGGGCCGGAGAGACCCAGTACTTC.

This clonotype has at least ten counts. The chain recombines TRBV5-1 with TRBJ1-1; D perhaps matches TRBD1 (5 bases). Trimming stripped 3 bases from V and 4 bases from J, with 13 bases between. CDR1 and CDR2 from the germline V gene are SGHRS and YFSETQ. This CDR3 has 14 residues. CDR3 in DNA: TGCGCCAGCAGCTGGGGACTAGGTGGCACTGAAGCTTTCTTT. Encoded protein: CASSWGLGGTEAFF.

This clonotype was observed at least ten times. The chain employs TRBV20-1 and TRBJ2-7, with D possibly being TRBD2 (6 bases). In germline, CDR1 is DFQATT, CDR2 SNEGSKA (reference sequence). Trimming removed 1 base from V and 0 bases from J, with 19 bases in between. The CDR3 runs to 17 residues. CDR3 in amino acids: CSARVYSTGVSSYEQYF. The DNA of the CDR3 is TGCAGTGCTAGAGTATATTCGACGGGGGTGAGCTCCTACGAGCAGTACTTC.

V is TRBV7-9 and J is TRBJ2-3; 7 positions match TRBD1. CDR1 SEHNR and CDR2 FQNEAQ come from the germline V gene (reference sequence). The CDR3 has 15 amino acids. The V gene end was trimmed by 4 bases and the J gene end by 1 base; junction bases not matched to a gene: 5. The CDR3 DNA is TGTGCCAGCAGCTCTTTAACAGGGGGCACAGATACGCAGTATTTT. Translation gives CASSSLTGGTDTQYF.

This clonotype was seen many times. The chain couples TRBV29-1 to TRBJ2-1; 7 bases are shared with TRBD2. CDR1 is SQVTM, CDR2 ANQGSEA, per germline. CDR3 length equals 15 residues. Trimming at V came to 2 bases and at J to 1 base, leaving 5 bases not matched to a gene. The CDR3 sequence is CSVELGGVSYNEQFF. The CDR3, as DNA: TGCAGCGTTGAATTGGGGGGGGTGTCCTACAATGAGCAGTTCTTC.

This clonotype was recorded many times. This chain connects TRBV5-5 to TRBJ2-5; 7 bases agree with TRBD1. V trimming: 1 base; J trimming: 2 bases; junction bases outside the gene matches: 8. Germline V lookup: CDR1 SGHKS, CDR2 YYEKEE (reference sequence). There are 16 residues in the CDR3. For the CDR3, the DNA is TGTGCCAGCAGCTTGCTGGGACAGAGAATTCAAGAGACCCAGTACTTC. Protein: CASSLLGQRIQETQYF.

The CDR3 region is CASSLESWGTYEQYF. DNA of the CDR3: TGCGCCAGCAGCTTGGAGTCGTGGGGAACCTACGAGCAGTACTTC. The chain carries TRBV5-1 and TRBJ2-7; D is undetermined. Germline CDR1 reads SGHRS; CDR2 reads YFSETQ. The length of the CDR3 is 15 residues. V was pared by 0 bases and J by 2 bases, with 12 bases between.

This clonotype was observed many times. The gene calls are TRBV6-4 and TRBJ1-6; D gene unclear. The CDR3 spans 13 residues. Trimming removed 2 bases from V and 5 bases from J, with 4 bases in between. In germline, CDR1 is MRHNA, CDR2 SNTAGT. CDR3 in amino acids: CASSDRDNSPLHF. CDR3 sequence (DNA): TGTGCCAGCAGTGACAGGGATAATTCACCCCTCCACTTT.

This clonotype was recorded at least ten times. The V gene is TRBV5-5, the J gene TRBJ1-1; D is possibly TRBD1 (5 bases). The CDR3 runs 14 residues. In germline, CDR1 is SGHKS, CDR2 YYEKEE (reference sequence). The germline V and J ends were trimmed by 4 bases and 0 bases, with 10 bases remaining between them. Here the CDR3 reads CASSKRQMNTEAFF. In DNA, the CDR3 is TGTGCCAGCAGCAAAAGACAGATGAACACTGAAGCTTTCTTT.

This clonotype was recorded many times. This sequence joins TRBV20-1 and TRBJ2-7; D remains unclear. The CDR3 is made up of 14 amino acids. V was clipped by 0 bases and J by 2 bases, with 11 bases between them. Germline CDR1 is DFQATT and CDR2 is SNEGSKA (reference sequence). CDR3 sequence reads: CSAREGMVAYEQYF. In DNA form, the CDR3 reads TGCAGTGCTAGAGAGGGGATGGTTGCCTACGAGCAGTACTTC.

The table lists this clonotype with many counts. The rearrangement joins TRBV5-5 to TRBJ2-5, with 7 bases that match TRBD2. The V gene end was trimmed by 6 bases and the J gene end by 3 bases; junction bases not matched to a gene: 5. This CDR3 region has 13 residues. From germline, CDR1 is SGHKS and CDR2 YYEKEE (reference sequence). This chain's CDR3 is CASILGGKETQYF. CDR3 sequence (DNA): TGTGCCAGCATTCTGGGAGGGAAAGAGACCCAGTACTTC.

Ten or more counts support this clonotype. J is TRBJ2-2 and V is TRBV12-3 or TRBV12-4; D gene uncertain. The V end lost 6 bases, the J end lost 7 bases, and 12 bases lay between the germline ends. The CDR3 is 13 amino acids. CDR3 DNA: TGTGCCAGCAGGGGGATCTTTAGCGGGGAGCTGTTTTTT. Amino acids: CASRGIFSGELFF.